The 13 T cell receptor beta chains given below trace back to one sample, sequenced in a study of blood T cell repertoires in COVID-19. Sequenced by immunoSEQ multiplex PCR; TCRdb stores in-frame clones only, minus some. The table includes fewer than 200,000 clones, under 90% detected once. Sequenced material: PBMCs or T cells enriched from blood (not recorded which). These receptor sequences come from a man aged 55 to 70 who had recovered from COVID-19.

The CDR3 loop is CASSFRGGQGQETQYF. CDR3 nucleotides: TGTGCCAGCAGCTTTAGGGGAGGACAGGGACAAGAGACCCAGTACTTC. This rearrangement joins TRBV11-2 to TRBJ2-5; 8 bases map to TRBD1. Losses at the gene ends were 3 bases for V and 2 bases for J; bases not matched to a gene: 8. There are 16 residues in the CDR3. CDR1 is SGHAT and CDR2 is FQNNGV in the germline V gene.

This clone was counted a few times. The V and J genes are TRBV2 and TRBJ1-2, with 9 bases fitting TRBD1. Germline V CDR1 and CDR2: SNHLY, FYNNEI. The CDR3 has 13 amino acids. Unmatched junction bases numbered 8, after V lost 7 bases and J lost 8 bases. The CDR3 protein is CASTEQGARGYTF. In DNA form, the CDR3 reads TGTGCCAGCACCGAACAGGGGGCGCGAGGCTACACCTTC.

This rearrangement joins TRBV3-1 (or the pseudogene TRBV3-2) to TRBJ1-2, with a weak D call TRBD1 (6 bases). V lost 0 bases and J 3 bases, leaving 11 bases between the germline ends. CDR1 and CDR2 from the germline V gene are LGHDT and YNNKEL (reference sequence). The CDR3 is 15 residues long. In nucleotides, the CDR3 is TGTGCCAGCAGCCAAGACTTACAGGGCCACTATGGCTACACCTTC. Amino acid sequence: CASSQDLQGHYGYTF.

The V gene is TRBV5-1, the J gene TRBJ2-3; 12 bases agree with TRBD2. The V gene's germline CDR1 is SGHRS and CDR2 YFSETQ. V shed 0 bases and J 1 base; nucleotides not matched to a gene: 6. The CDR3 covers 18 residues. The CDR3 DNA sequence: TGCGCCAGCAGCTTGGAGCTAGCGGGGGGGCTTGGCACAGATACGCAGTATTTT. Translated, it gives CASSLELAGGLGTDTQYF.

The gene calls are TRBV18 and TRBJ2-7, with D hard to call. V was pared by 3 bases and J by 1 base, with 13 bases between. The CDR3 has 15 amino acids. Germline assignment: CDR1 KGHSH and CDR2 LQKENI. As DNA, the CDR3 is TGTGCCAGCTCACCTTTTGGAATGGAGTCCTACGAGCAGTACTTC. Translation: CASSPFGMESYEQYF.

The CDR3 bases are TGCGCCAGCAGCTTATTTTCAGTGAGGACTATGAACACTGAAGCTTTCTTT. Protein: CASSLFSVRTMNTEAFF. This chain links TRBV5-1 with TRBJ1-1; no firm D call. Germline lookup yields CDR1 SGHRS and CDR2 YFSETQ. V shed 2 bases and J shed 0 bases, with 17 bases lying between them. There are 17 residues in the CDR3.

This clone was detected once. This chain joins TRBV24-1 and TRBJ2-7, with 10 bases identical to TRBD1. Germline V gene data show CDR1 as KGHDR and CDR2 as SFDVKD. The CDR3 has 15 amino acids. V shed 4 bases and J 4 bases; nucleotides not matched to a gene: 6. The CDR3 coding sequence is TGTGCCACCAGTGACCCAGACAGGGGGCAGTACGAGCAGTACTTC. Protein sequence: CATSDPDRGQYEQYF.

The V and J genes are TRBV7-9 and TRBJ1-6; 8 bases line up with TRBD1. This CDR3 contains 15 residues. J was trimmed by 7 bases and V by 5 bases; bases with no gene match: 7. In germline, CDR1 is SEHNR, CDR2 FQNEAQ (reference sequence). CDR3 nucleotide sequence: TGTGCCAGCAGCACCACCGGACAGGGAAATTCACCCCTCCACTTT. Its translation is CASSTTGQGNSPLHF.

In this sample, this clone turned up many times. The chain uses TRBV30 and TRBJ1-1; the D gene is possibly TRBD1 (5 bases). Germline V gives CDR1 GTSNPN, CDR2 SVGIG (reference sequence). The CDR3 is 14 residues long. Between the trimmed V and J ends, which lost 2 bases and 7 bases, there was a span of 17 bases. CDR3 residues: CAWSPTDREYEAFF. In DNA form, the CDR3 reads TGTGCCTGGAGTCCGACTGACAGAGAATATGAAGCTTTCTTT.

The chain recombines TRBV18 with TRBJ2-2; 11 bases are shared with TRBD2. The V gene's germline CDR1 is KGHSH and CDR2 LQKENI. The J segment lost 4 bases and the V segment lost 5 bases, leaving 6 bases of the junction unmatched. The CDR3 loop spans 16 amino acids. CDR3 in DNA: TGTGCCAGCTCAGAACGACTAGCGGGGACCACCGGGGAGCTGTTTTTT. It specifies CASSERLAGTTGELFF.

The chain couples TRBV6-5 to TRBJ1-6; TRBD1 is a possible D gene (6 bases). Per the germline V gene, CDR1 is MNHEY and CDR2 is SVGAGI. The CDR3 is 16 amino acids. With 4 bases removed from V and 8 bases from J, the gap between germline ends came to 18 bases. CDR3 bases: TGTGCCAGCAGTTCTCGTACAGGGACGGGATATTCACCCCTCCACTTT. Amino acid sequence: CASSSRTGTGYSPLHF.

The chain combines TRBV28 with TRBJ1-2; TRBD1 matches 8 bases. Germline loops: CDR1 MDHEN, CDR2 SYDVKM. Unmatched junction bases numbered 16, after V lost 6 bases and J lost 4 bases. The CDR3 contains 17 residues. This chain's CDR3 is CASRPDRGSDYFYGYTF. Written as DNA, the CDR3 is TGTGCCAGCAGGCCCGACAGGGGTTCCGACTACTTCTATGGCTACACCTTC.

The genes are TRBV2 and TRBJ1-1; 7 bases are a match to TRBD1. This CDR3 contains 16 residues. The V segment lost 7 bases and the J segment 4 bases; nucleotides outside the gene matches: 15. Germline assignment: CDR1 SNHLY and CDR2 FYNNEI. Here the CDR3 DNA reads TGTGCCAGCACCTCGGAGGGGGCGGCTAGTGGCACTGAAGCTTTCTTT. Protein product: CASTSEGAASGTEAFF.